These T cell receptor beta chains were read from a single sample in a study of T cells in Graves' hyperthyroidism and ophthalmopathy. TCRdb reprocessed the multiplex PCR reads via MiXCR and lists one record per CDR3 protein. Found here are 500,000 to 650,000 distinct CDR3 sequences, over 15% of them singletons; the top ten hold 17%. Sample: blood. The receptors stem from a woman aged 18-29 years with Graves' ophthalmopathy. Each CDR3 is given with its conserved first and last residue. A D gene is named only where the DNA matches it firmly. The size entry is marked missing in some rows and otherwise reads once, few, many or a size class.

TRBD2	TRBJ2-7	TRBV6-1	many	CASSPRTSGGAREQYF	TGTGCCAGCAGTCCCCGGACTAGCGGGGGGGCGAGGGAGCAGTACTTC
TRBD1	TRBJ1-3	TRBV20-1	few	CSAPDRGRPSGNTIYF	TGCAGTGCCCCGGACAGGGGGCGACCCTCCGGAAACACCATATATTTT
TRBD1	TRBJ1-2	TRBV20-1	many	CSARTGMGGYTF	TGCAGTGCCCGGACAGGGATGGGTGGCTACACCTTC
TRBD1	TRBJ2-6	TRBV7-2	.	CASSLVRDSHTSGANVLTF	TGTGCCAGCAGCTTAGTCCGGGACAGCCACACCTCTGGGGCCAACGTCCTGACTTTC
TRBD2	TRBJ2-7	TRBV13	many	CASSFFLAGEGEQYF	TGTGCCAGCAGCTTCTTTCTAGCGGGGGAGGGAGAGCAGTACTTC
TRBD2	TRBJ2-7	TRBV7-2	few	CASSLRASWGREGRYEQYF	TGTGCCAGCAGCTTGAGAGCTAGTTGGGGGAGGGAGGGACGCTACGAGCAGTACTTC
.	TRBJ1-1	TRBV2	many	CASSEYLGTSTEAFF	TGTGCCAGCAGTGAATACTTAGGGACCTCCACTGAAGCTTTCTTT
TRBD1	TRBJ1-5	TRBV6-1	many	CASSQTGGNQPQHF	TGTGCCAGCAGCCAGACAGGGGGCAATCAGCCCCAGCATTTT
.	TRBJ2-2	TRBV5-1	many	CASTTGTLNTGELFF	TGCGCCAGCACCACAGGGACTCTTAACACCGGGGAGCTGTTTTTT
TRBD1	TRBJ2-7	TRBV28	.	CASSFGDRGHEQYF	TGTGCCAGCAGTTTCGGGGACAGGGGGCACGAGCAGTACTTC
.	TRBJ1-3	TRBV30	many	CAWSVTGPNTIYF	TGTGCCTGGTCGGTCACAGGGCCCAACACCATATATTTT